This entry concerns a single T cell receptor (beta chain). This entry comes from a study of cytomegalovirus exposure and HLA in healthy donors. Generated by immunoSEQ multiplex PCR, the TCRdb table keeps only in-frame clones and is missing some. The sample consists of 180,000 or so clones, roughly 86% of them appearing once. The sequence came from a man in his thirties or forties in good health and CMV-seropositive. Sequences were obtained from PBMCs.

The CDR3 spells CASSLVRVKEDGYTF. CDR3 in DNA: TGTGCCAGCAGCTTAGTGAGGGTCAAGGAGGACGGCTACACCTTC. The rearrangement links TRBV7-9 to TRBJ1-2; D is ambiguous. The germline V gene encodes CDR1 SEHNR and CDR2 FQNEAQ (reference sequence). CDR3 length: 15 amino acids. V was trimmed by 1 base and J by 8 bases, leaving 17 bases between them.